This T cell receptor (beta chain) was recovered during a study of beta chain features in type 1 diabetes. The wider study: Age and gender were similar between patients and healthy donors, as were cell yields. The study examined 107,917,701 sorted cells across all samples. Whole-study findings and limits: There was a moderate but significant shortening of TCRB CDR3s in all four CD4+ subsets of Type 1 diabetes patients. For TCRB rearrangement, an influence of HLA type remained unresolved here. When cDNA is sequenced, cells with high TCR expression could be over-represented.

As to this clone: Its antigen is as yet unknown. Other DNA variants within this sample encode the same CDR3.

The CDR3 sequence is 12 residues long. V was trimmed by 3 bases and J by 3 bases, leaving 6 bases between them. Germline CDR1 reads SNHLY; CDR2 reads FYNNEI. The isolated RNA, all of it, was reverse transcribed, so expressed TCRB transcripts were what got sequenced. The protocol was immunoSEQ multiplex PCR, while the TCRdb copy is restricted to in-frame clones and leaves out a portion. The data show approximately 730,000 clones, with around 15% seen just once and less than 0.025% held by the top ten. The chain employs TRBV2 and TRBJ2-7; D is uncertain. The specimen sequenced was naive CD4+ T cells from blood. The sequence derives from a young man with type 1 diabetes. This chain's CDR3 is CASSEGRYEQYF. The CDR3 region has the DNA TGTGCCAGCAGTGAGGGCCGCTACGAGCAGTACTTC. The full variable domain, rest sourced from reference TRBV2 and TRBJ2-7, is EPEVTQTPSHQVTQMGQEVILRCVPISNHLYFYWYRQILGQKVEFLVSFYNNEISEKSEIFDDQFSVERPDGSNFTLKIRSTKLEDSAMYFCASSEGRYEQYFGPGTRLTVT.